The clone carrying this T cell receptor (beta chain) has just a few counts. Its specificity is unknown. The time point is: persistent/refractory GD, antithyroid drugs over 5 years with positive TRAb. PBMCs provided the RNA from which the TCR library was made. Graves' disease diagnosis was established per American Thyroid Association guidelines. Relying on iRepertoire HTBI primers and Arm-PCR of CDR3 regions, the team built TCR beta libraries. In the original processing: More than 55 TRBV and some 15 TRBJ segments were identified across samples. TCRdb processed the multiplex PCR reads anew with MiXCR; each CDR3 protein has one entry. The V and J calls were determined by TCRdb, not by the authors. The profile shows hundreds of thousands of distinct CDR3 sequences, about a fifth of them singletons. The data were taken from a study of regulatory T cells in long-lasting Graves disease. From germline, CDR1 is SGHRS and CDR2 YFSETQ. The CDR3 spans 14 residues. V lost 0 bases and J lost 1, with 8 bases in between.

Findings of the study overall: For persistent Graves' patients, TCR diversity was lower than for newly diagnosed ones.

V usage is TRBV5-1 and J usage is TRBJ2-7; no clear D. Sequencing used peripheral blood mononuclear cells (PBMCs), obtained when the disease was refractory, from a patient treated with antithyroid drugs. The sequence came from a female donor with Graves disease. DNA of the CDR3: TGCGCCAGCAGCTTGGTGGTGGGTTCCTACGAGCAGTACTTC. Translation: CASSLVVGSYEQYF.